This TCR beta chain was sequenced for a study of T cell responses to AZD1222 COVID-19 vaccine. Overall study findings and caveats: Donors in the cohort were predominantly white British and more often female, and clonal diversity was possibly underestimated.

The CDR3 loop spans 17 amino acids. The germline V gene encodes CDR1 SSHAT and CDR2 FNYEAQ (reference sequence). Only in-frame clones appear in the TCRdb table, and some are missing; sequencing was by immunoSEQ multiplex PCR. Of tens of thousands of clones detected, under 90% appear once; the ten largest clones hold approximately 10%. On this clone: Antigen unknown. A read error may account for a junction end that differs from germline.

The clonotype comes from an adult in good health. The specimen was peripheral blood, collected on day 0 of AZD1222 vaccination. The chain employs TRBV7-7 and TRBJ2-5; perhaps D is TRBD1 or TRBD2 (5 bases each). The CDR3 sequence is CASSRGVRSGEQETQYF. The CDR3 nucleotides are TGTGCTAGCAGCCGGGGCGTTCGGTCGGGCGAACAAGAGACCCAGTACTTC.